This entry lists 11 T cell receptor beta chains sequenced from one sample in a study of T cell responses to AZD1222 COVID-19 vaccine. The data were produced by immunoSEQ multiplex PCR, yet TCRdb's version contains in-frame clones alone and is incomplete. The data show some 150,000 clones, around nine tenths seen once. Sequenced material: peripheral blood, taken on day 0 of MenACWY control vaccination. The receptors stem from an adult in good health.

The chain has TRBV29-1 and TRBJ1-1; perhaps TRBD1 as D (5 bases). This CDR3 region has 17 residues. CDR1 is SQVTM, CDR2 ANQGSEA, per germline. Trimming took off 7 bases at V and 1 base at J, with 25 bases between the two ends. The CDR3: CSATTFLSGIRNTEAFF. In nucleotides, the CDR3 is TGCAGCGCCACAACCTTCTTGTCAGGGATTCGGAACACTGAAGCTTTCTTT.

The CDR3 DNA follows: TGTGCCAGTACCAAGGAGGAGGGCGGGCAGCCCCAGCATTTT. This codes for CASTKEEGGQPQHF. The chain has TRBV19 and TRBJ1-5; unclear D gene. CDR3 length: 14 amino acids. Germline values: CDR1 LNHDA, CDR2 SQIVND (reference sequence). V lost 7 bases to trimming and J lost 7 bases, with 17 bases between them.

The CDR3 is CASSSSGLHSYEQYF. The CDR3 nucleotides read TGCGCCAGCAGCTCAAGCGGCTTACACTCCTACGAGCAGTACTTC. This chain links TRBV5-1 with TRBJ2-7, with D tentatively TRBD2 (5 bases). The germline V gene encodes CDR1 SGHRS and CDR2 YFSETQ. The CDR3 is made up of 15 amino acids. V was trimmed by 3 bases and J by 0 bases, leaving 13 bases between them.

The J gene is TRBJ2-7, the V gene TRBV28, with D possibly matching TRBD1 (5 bases). Per the germline V gene, CDR1 is MDHEN and CDR2 is SYDVKM. Between the trimmed V and J ends, which lost 5 bases and 2 bases, there was a span of 13 bases. This CDR3 region has 14 residues. For the CDR3, the DNA is TGTGCCAGCAGTCCCCCGGCAGGGCCCTACGAGCAGTACTTC. This encodes CASSPPAGPYEQYF.

This clone was recorded only once. The chain uses TRBV27 and TRBJ2-7, with 9 bases lining up with TRBD1. The CDR3 has 14 amino acids. CDR1 is MNHEY, CDR2 SMNVEV, per germline (reference sequence). Trimming cost V 5 bases and J 0 bases; bases outside gene matches: 2. The CDR3 is CASSLTGGSYEQYF. The CDR3 bases are TGTGCCAGCAGTCTGACAGGGGGCTCCTACGAGCAGTACTTC.

V usage is TRBV28 and J usage is TRBJ1-2, with 10 positions matching TRBD1. V lost 3 bases to trimming and J lost 2 bases; unmatched junction nucleotides: 6. This CDR3 has 16 amino acids. CDR1 and CDR2 from the germline V gene are MDHEN and SYDVKM. The CDR3: CASSFPRTGGNYGYTF. The CDR3 coding sequence is TGTGCCAGCAGTTTCCCCCGGACAGGGGGGAACTATGGCTACACCTTC.

The chain links TRBV5-1 to TRBJ1-2, with 7 bases aligning to TRBD1. The junction had 10 bases not matched to a gene; V was cut back by 5 bases and J by 3 bases. Per germline, CDR1 SGHRS and CDR2 YFSETQ. This CDR3 is built from 15 residues. CDR3 protein: CASRPLQGWDYGYTF. In DNA form, the CDR3 reads TGCGCCAGCAGGCCCCTACAGGGGTGGGACTATGGCTACACCTTC.

The V gene is TRBV5-1, the J gene TRBJ2-1, with 11 bases fitting TRBD2. Germline CDR1 is SGHRS and CDR2 is YFSETQ. The CDR3 loop spans 20 amino acids. Unmatched junction bases numbered 19, after V lost 5 bases and J lost 3 bases. CDR3 amino acids: CASSSQSGSSGGLLYNEQFF. In nucleotides, the CDR3 is TGCGCCAGCAGTTCACAAAGTGGATCTAGCGGGGGGTTGCTCTACAATGAGCAGTTCTTC.

The chain is built from TRBV29-1 and TRBJ2-5, with D hard to call. CDR3 length: 11 residues. V was clipped by 3 bases and J by 5 bases, with 7 bases between them. Per the germline V gene, CDR1 is SQVTM and CDR2 is ANQGSEA. The CDR3 loop reads CSVDLGETQYF. In DNA form, the CDR3 reads TGCAGCGTTGATTTGGGGGAGACCCAGTACTTC.

The table lists this clone with a count of one. The rearrangement uses TRBV5-6 and TRBJ1-4; 8 bases line up with TRBD1. V shed 4 bases, J shed 5 bases, and the junction held 10 bases outside the gene matches. Germline assignment: CDR1 SGHDT and CDR2 YYEEEE. The CDR3 contains 16 residues. The CDR3 loop reads CASSALGQGGNEKLFF. As DNA, the CDR3 is TGTGCCAGCAGCGCATTAGGACAGGGAGGAAATGAAAAACTGTTTTTT.

This rearrangement joins TRBV9 to TRBJ1-6, with D possibly matching TRBD1 (5 bases). This CDR3 has 13 residues. Germline CDR1 is SGDLS and CDR2 is YYNGEE. V lost 3 bases and J 14 bases, leaving 15 bases between the germline ends. CDR3 region: CASSGGLQSSLHF. For the CDR3, the DNA is TGTGCCAGCAGCGGGGGACTCCAGTCCTCCCTCCACTTT.